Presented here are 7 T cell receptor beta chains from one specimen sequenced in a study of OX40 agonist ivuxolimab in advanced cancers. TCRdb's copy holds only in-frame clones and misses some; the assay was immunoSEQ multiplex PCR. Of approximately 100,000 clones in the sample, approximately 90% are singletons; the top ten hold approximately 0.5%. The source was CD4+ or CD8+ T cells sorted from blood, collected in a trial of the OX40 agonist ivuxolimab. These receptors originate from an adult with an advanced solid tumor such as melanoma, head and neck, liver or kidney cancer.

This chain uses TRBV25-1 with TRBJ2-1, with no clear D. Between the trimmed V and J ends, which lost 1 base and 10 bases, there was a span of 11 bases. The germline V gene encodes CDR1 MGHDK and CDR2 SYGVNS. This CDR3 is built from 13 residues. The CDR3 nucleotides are TGTGCCAGCAGTGAATTTTGGGGAAAGGAGCAGTTCTTC. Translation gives CASSEFWGKEQFF.

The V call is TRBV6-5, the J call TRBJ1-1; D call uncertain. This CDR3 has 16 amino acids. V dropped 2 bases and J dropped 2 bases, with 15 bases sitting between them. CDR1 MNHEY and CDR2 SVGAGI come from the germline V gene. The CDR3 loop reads CASSYSSTAVNTEAFF. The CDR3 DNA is TGTGCCAGCAGTTACAGTTCTACAGCAGTAAACACTGAAGCTTTCTTT.

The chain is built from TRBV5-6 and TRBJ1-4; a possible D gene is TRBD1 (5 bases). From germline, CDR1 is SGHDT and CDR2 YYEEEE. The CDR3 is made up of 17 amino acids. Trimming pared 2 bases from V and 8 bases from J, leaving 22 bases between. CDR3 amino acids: CASSFGAEGPRGEKLFF. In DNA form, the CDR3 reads TGTGCCAGCAGCTTTGGGGCCGAGGGTCCTCGTGGCGAAAAACTGTTTTTT.

In nucleotides, the CDR3 is TGTGCCAGCTCACAGCGAAACTACACCTTC. This translates into CASSQRNYTF. This chain links TRBV18 with TRBJ1-2; D is ambiguous. CDR3 length equals 10 residues. The germline gives CDR1 KGHSH, CDR2 LQKENI. The germline V and J ends were trimmed by 4 bases and 10 bases, with 7 bases remaining between them.

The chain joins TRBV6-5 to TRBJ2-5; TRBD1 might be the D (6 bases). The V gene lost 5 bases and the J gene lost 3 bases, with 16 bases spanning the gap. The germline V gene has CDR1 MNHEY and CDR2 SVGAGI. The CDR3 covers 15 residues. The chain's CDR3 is CASSRSGQREETQYF. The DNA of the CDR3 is TGTGCCAGCAGTCGCTCGGGACAAAGGGAAGAGACCCAGTACTTC.

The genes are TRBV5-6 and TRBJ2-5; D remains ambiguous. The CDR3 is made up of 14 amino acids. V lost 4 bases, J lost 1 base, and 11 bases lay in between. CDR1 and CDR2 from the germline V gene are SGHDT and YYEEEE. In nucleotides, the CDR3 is TGTGCCAGCAGCCGCAAGATAACCCAAGAGACCCAGTACTTC. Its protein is CASSRKITQETQYF.

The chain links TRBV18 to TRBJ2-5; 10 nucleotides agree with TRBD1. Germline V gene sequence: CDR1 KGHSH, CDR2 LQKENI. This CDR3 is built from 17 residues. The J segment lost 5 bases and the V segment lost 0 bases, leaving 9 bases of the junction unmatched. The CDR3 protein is CASSPPETGGAGETQYF. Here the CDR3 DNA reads TGTGCCAGCTCACCACCGGAGACAGGGGGCGCGGGGGAGACCCAGTACTTC.